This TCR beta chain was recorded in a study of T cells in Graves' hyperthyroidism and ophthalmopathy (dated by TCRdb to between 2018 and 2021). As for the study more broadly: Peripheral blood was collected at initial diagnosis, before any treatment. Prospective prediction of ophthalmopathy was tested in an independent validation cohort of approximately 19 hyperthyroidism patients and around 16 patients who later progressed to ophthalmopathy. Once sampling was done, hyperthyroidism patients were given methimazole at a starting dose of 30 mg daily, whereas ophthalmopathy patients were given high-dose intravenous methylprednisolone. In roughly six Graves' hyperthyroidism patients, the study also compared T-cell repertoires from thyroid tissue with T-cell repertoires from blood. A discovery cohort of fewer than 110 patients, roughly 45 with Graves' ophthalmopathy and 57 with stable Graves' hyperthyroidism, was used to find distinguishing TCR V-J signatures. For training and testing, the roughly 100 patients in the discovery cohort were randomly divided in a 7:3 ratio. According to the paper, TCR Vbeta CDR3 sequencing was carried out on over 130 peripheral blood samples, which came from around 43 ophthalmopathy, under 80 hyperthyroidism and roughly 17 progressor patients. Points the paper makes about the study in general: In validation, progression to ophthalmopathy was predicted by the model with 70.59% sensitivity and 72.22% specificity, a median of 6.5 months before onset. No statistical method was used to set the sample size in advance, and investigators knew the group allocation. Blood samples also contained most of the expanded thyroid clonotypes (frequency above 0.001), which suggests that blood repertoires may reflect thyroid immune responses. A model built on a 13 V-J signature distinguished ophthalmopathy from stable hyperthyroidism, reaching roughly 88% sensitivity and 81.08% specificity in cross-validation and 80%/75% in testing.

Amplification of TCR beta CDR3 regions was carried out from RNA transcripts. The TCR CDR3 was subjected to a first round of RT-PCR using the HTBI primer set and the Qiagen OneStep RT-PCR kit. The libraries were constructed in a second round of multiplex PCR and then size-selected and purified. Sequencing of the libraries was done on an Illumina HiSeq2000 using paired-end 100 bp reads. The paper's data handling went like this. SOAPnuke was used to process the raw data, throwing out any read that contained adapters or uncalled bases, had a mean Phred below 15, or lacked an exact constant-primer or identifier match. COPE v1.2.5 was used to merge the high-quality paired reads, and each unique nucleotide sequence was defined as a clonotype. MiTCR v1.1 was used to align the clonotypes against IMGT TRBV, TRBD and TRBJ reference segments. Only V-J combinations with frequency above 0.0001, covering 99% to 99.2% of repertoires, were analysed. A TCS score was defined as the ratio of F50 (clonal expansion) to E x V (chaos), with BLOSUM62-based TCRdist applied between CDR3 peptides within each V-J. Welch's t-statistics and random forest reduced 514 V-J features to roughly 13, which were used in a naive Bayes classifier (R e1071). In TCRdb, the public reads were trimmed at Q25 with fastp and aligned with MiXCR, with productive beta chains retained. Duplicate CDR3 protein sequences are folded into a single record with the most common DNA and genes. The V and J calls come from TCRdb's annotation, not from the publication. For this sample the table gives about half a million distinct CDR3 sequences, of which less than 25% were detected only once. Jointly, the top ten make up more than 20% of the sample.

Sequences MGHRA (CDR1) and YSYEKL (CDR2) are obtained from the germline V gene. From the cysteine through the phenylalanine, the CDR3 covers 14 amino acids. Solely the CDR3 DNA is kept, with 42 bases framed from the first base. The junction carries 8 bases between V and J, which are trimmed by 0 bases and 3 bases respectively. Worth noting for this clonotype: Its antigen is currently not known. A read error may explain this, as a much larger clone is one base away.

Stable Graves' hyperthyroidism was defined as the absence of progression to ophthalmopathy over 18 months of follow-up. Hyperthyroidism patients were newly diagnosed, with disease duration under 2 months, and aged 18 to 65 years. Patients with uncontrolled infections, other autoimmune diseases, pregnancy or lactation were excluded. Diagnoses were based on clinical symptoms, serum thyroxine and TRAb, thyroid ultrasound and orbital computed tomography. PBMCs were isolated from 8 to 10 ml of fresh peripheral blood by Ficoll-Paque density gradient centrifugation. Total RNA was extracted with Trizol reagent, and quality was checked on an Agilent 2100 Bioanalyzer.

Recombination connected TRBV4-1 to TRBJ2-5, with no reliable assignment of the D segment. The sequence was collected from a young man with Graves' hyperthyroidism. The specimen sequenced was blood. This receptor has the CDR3 CASSQDEDEETQYF. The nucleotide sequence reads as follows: TGCGCCAGCAGCCAAGACGAGGACGAAGAGACCCAGTACTTC.